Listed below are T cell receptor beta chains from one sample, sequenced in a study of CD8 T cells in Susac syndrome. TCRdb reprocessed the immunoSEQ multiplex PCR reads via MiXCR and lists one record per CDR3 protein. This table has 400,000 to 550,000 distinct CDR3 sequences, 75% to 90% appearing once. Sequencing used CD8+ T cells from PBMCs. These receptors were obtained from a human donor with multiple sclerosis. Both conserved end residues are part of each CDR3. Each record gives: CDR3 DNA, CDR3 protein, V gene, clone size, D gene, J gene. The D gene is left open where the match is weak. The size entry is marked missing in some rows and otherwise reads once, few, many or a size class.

TGTGCCAGCAGTTTTCTAGCGGGAGTAGGAGAGACCCAGTACTTC | CASSFLAGVGETQYF | TRBV27 | - | TRBD2 | TRBJ2-5
TGTGCCAGCAGGAGCCCCCCAGACGAGCAGTACTTC | CASRSPPDEQYF | TRBV6-1 | - | - | TRBJ2-7
TGTGCCAGCAGCTTGGGCACAGGGGGCTTCAATCAGCCCCAGCATTTT | CASSLGTGGFNQPQHF | TRBV5-5 | - | TRBD1 | TRBJ1-5
TGTGCCACCAGTACGACTAGCGGAGAGACCCAGTACTTC | CATSTTSGETQYF | TRBV24-1 | - | TRBD2 | TRBJ2-5
TGTGCCAGCAGTCAGGAGGGGGCTCTAAGCAATCAGCCCCAGCATTTT | CASSQEGALSNQPQHF | TRBV6-2/TRBV6-3 | - | TRBD1 | TRBJ1-5
TGTGCCAGCAGCACGGACAGGGCGAGCAATCAGCCCCAGCATTTT | CASSTDRASNQPQHF | TRBV12-3/TRBV12-4 | - | TRBD1 | TRBJ1-5
TGTGCCACCAGTGATGGACAGACAGATACGCAGTATTTT | CATSDGQTDTQYF | TRBV24-1 | - | - | TRBJ2-3
TGTGCTAGCAGCTCCCGGGACTTCCAAGAGACCCAGTACTTC | CASSSRDFQETQYF | TRBV7-7 | - | - | TRBJ2-5
TGCGCCAGCAGCCAAGATAGGCAGACAGGAAGCGAGCAGTACTTC | CASSQDRQTGSEQYF | TRBV4-1 | - | - | TRBJ2-7
TGTGCCAGCAGCCAGGTAGCGGGCTACGAGCAGTACTTC | CASSQVAGYEQYF | TRBV14 | few | TRBD2 | TRBJ2-7
TGTGCCAGCAGCCCCGCCCAGTTCCACGAGCAGTACTTC | CASSPAQFHEQYF | TRBV9 | once | - | TRBJ2-7
TGTGCCAGCAGCGCCAGGTCCTTATACACAGATACGCAGTATTTT | CASSARSLYTDTQYF | TRBV11-2 | - | - | TRBJ2-3
TGTGCCAGCAGAGGACAGGGCTTGACTGAAGCTTTCTTT | CASRGQGLTEAFF | TRBV6-1 | - | TRBD1 | TRBJ1-1
TGTGCCAGCGCACCACTCTCACAAATGAGGGGCTACACCTTC | CASAPLSQMRGYTF | TRBV7-9 | - | - | TRBJ1-2
TGTGCCTGGAGTCCCGGCGGGGGGGGATACGAGCAGTACTTC | CAWSPGGGGYEQYF | TRBV30 | - | TRBD2 | TRBJ2-7
TGTGCCAGCAGCCCCTCGAGCGGGGAAGAGACCCAGTACTTC | CASSPSSGEETQYF | TRBV11-2 | - | TRBD2 | TRBJ2-5
TGTGCCTCCCTCAGGGGCAATGAGCAGTTCTTC | CASLRGNEQFF | TRBV30 | few | - | TRBJ2-1
TGTGCCTGGAGCATAGCGGCCCAAGAGACCCAGTACTTC | CAWSIAAQETQYF | TRBV30 | - | - | TRBJ2-5
TGTGCCAGCAGTTTCTCCCTCGGAAGGGATACGCAGTATTTT | CASSFSLGRDTQYF | TRBV12-3/TRBV12-4 | - | - | TRBJ2-3
TGTGCCAGCAGCCAAGCCCGACTAGCGGGAGGGACCAATGAGCAGTTCTTC | CASSQARLAGGTNEQFF | TRBV14 | once | TRBD2 | TRBJ2-1
TGCGCCAGCAGCCAAATAGGGGCAGGGCCTCCTATGAACACTGAAGCTTTCTTT | CASSQIGAGPPMNTEAFF | TRBV4-1 | once | - | TRBJ1-1
TGTGCCAGCAGTGAAGGAGGGGAAGGTCACAATGAGCAGTTCTTC | CASSEGGEGHNEQFF | TRBV6-1 | few | - | TRBJ2-1
TGCAGCGTTGAAGATCAGTCCGGGACAGGTTCAGAAGCTTTCTTT | CSVEDQSGTGSEAFF | TRBV29-1 | - | TRBD1 | TRBJ1-1
TGTGCCAGCAGCTTCGACAGGGGGCCTGGAAACACCATATATTTT | CASSFDRGPGNTIYF | TRBV7-2 | - | TRBD1 | TRBJ1-3
TGTGCCGGACAGGGAATCCACGAGCAGTACTTC | CAGQGIHEQYF | TRBV2 | - | TRBD1 | TRBJ2-7
TGTGCCAGCAGCCCATCGGGGCTAAAAGAGACCCAGTACTTC | CASSPSGLKETQYF | TRBV7-6 | once | - | TRBJ2-5
TGCAGTGCTCCGGGGGCGGGAGGCGGCTACACCTTC | CSAPGAGGGYTF | TRBV20-1 | once | - | TRBJ1-2
TGCAGCTCCGAAGGGGACGGGAGGGCAGATACGCAGTATTTT | CSSEGDGRADTQYF | TRBV29-1 | - | TRBD2 | TRBJ2-3
TGCAGTGCTCCCGTTCTTGATGGCTACACCTTC | CSAPVLDGYTF | TRBV20-1 | - | - | TRBJ1-2
TGCGCCAGCAGCTCCCCGACAGGGACAGCCTACGAGCAGTACTTC | CASSSPTGTAYEQYF | TRBV5-1 | - | TRBD1 | TRBJ2-7
TGTGCCAGCAGCTCCCCCGGGGCCTACCTTCCACCAGATACGCAGTATTTT | CASSSPGAYLPPDTQYF | TRBV11-2 | - | - | TRBJ2-3
TGCGCCAGCACCCAGGGAGAAGATTTGAAACTGTTTTTT | CASTQGEDLKLFF | TRBV4-1 | - | - | TRBJ1-4
TGCGCCAGCAGCCTCTTTGGTGGAAACACCATATATTTT | CASSLFGGNTIYF | TRBV5-1 | - | - | TRBJ1-3
TGTGCCATCAAAGAAGGGTCGGGTTCCTCCTACGAGCAGTACTTC | CAIKEGSGSSYEQYF | TRBV10-3 | - | - | TRBJ2-7
TGTGCCAGCAGCTTATATGACGGCGTCGGATATGGCTACACCTTC | CASSLYDGVGYGYTF | TRBV13 | - | - | TRBJ1-2
TGCGCCAGCAGCCTCCCTCCGGGGGGCTATAAGGAGCAGTTCTTC | CASSLPPGGYKEQFF | TRBV5-1 | - | - | TRBJ2-1
TGTGCCAGCAGCGTAGGTACAGACTATGGCTACACCTTC | CASSVGTDYGYTF | TRBV9 | few | - | TRBJ1-2
TGTGCCAGCAGCCACCGGCAATCCACTGAAGCTTTCTTT | CASSHRQSTEAFF | TRBV6-5 | few | - | TRBJ1-1
TGTGCCAGCAGCGGGACAGCATCAGATGAGCAGTTCTTC | CASSGTASDEQFF | TRBV5-4 | - | TRBD1 | TRBJ2-1
TGCGCCAGCAGGGATAGCGGGAACGGTGAGCAGTACTTC | CASRDSGNGEQYF | TRBV10-2 | - | TRBD2 | TRBJ2-7
TGTGCCAGCAGCCTGGGAGGCTTAGAAGGCTACACCTTC | CASSLGGLEGYTF | TRBV12-3/TRBV12-4 | - | - | TRBJ1-2
TGCGCCAGCAGGGGAGGACAGGGGGGTATTGACGAGCAGTACTTC | CASRGGQGGIDEQYF | TRBV5-1 | - | TRBD1 | TRBJ2-7
TGTGCCAGCAGCTCACAGGAAGCGCCTCTTAATAATCAGCCCCAGCATTTT | CASSSQEAPLNNQPQHF | TRBV7-9 | - | - | TRBJ1-5
TGTGCCAGCAGTTTACCCACTAGTTCCGGGGAGCTGTTTTTT | CASSLPTSSGELFF | TRBV27 | - | - | TRBJ2-2
TGTGCCAGCAGCGCCTATAGAGAGACCCAGTACTTC | CASSAYRETQYF | TRBV3-1 | few | - | TRBJ2-5
TGTGCCAGCAGTTACGGGGGGATCGTTTTCCCAGAGACCCAGTACTTC | CASSYGGIVFPETQYF | TRBV6-6 | - | - | TRBJ2-5
TGTGCCAGCAGTGACGACAGCCTTGCAACTAATGAAAAACTGTTTTTT | CASSDDSLATNEKLFF | TRBV2 | - | - | TRBJ1-4
TGCGCCAGCAGCCATCCCCCGGGACCCTACAATGAGCAGTTCTTC | CASSHPPGPYNEQFF | TRBV4-1 | - | - | TRBJ2-1
TGCAGTGCCAGAACAGGGGACTACGAGCAGTACTTC | CSARTGDYEQYF | TRBV20-1 | few | TRBD1 | TRBJ2-7
TGTGCCAGCAGCTTGGGGCTCGGGCCCCAAGCTTTCTTT | CASSLGLGPQAFF | TRBV5-5 | - | - | TRBJ1-1
TGCGCCAGCAGCTTGCTGGGACAGCTGAACACTGAAGCTTTCTTT | CASSLLGQLNTEAFF | TRBV5-1 | few | TRBD1 | TRBJ1-1
TGTGCCAGTAGTCCACAACCCACAGGGACTCAGCCCCAGCATTTT | CASSPQPTGTQPQHF | TRBV19 | - | - | TRBJ1-5
TGTGCCAGCAGCCAAGAATGGGGGTCTGGGGCCAACGTCCTGACTTTC | CASSQEWGSGANVLTF | TRBV3-1 | - | - | TRBJ2-6
TGTGCCAGCAGCTCCGGGACTAGCTACTTCTTC | CASSSGTSYFF | TRBV5-6 | - | TRBD2 | TRBJ2-1
TGCAGCGCCCCCGGTGGTGAAGCTTTCTTT | CSAPGGEAFF | TRBV29-1 | once | - | TRBJ1-1